This T cell receptor beta chain comes out of a study of cytomegalovirus exposure and HLA in healthy donors. In the study overall: HLA-typed donors were the source of tens of millions of unique TCRs, which an early data release held.

CDR1 and CDR2 (germline): GTSNPN, SVGIG (reference sequence). CDR3 length: 14 residues. V lost 8 bases, J lost 0 bases, and 13 bases lay in between. Study-wide points: The authors later found HLA-associated TCR beta chains more clonally expanded than equally common others.

Vbeta (60) and Jbeta (13) primers were used in the PCR. Clones were sequenced by immunoSEQ multiplex PCR, and TCRdb holds only the in-frame ones, with some missing. The table lists some 180,000 clones, around 80% of them singletons. Points on this clone: The antigen is unknown.

This chain uses TRBV30 with TRBJ2-2; D unresolved. Sequencing was done on a sample of PBMCs. The TCR comes from a woman aged 60-75 years in good health and CMV-seropositive. The CDR3 region has the DNA TGTGCCGCCTCGGTCCACGCGAACACCGGGGAGCTGTTTTTT. Translation gives CAASVHANTGELFF.